The TCR beta chain described here comes from a study of blood T cell repertoires in COVID-19. At the level of the study: Samples representing acute and convalescent COVID-19 were sourced from the United States, Italy and Spain.

Original processing notes: Reference gene primers were amplified, and this amplification served to estimate nucleated cell counts. TCRdb's copy holds only in-frame clones and misses some; the assay was immunoSEQ multiplex PCR. That table is the source of V, J and clone size, and D and trimming were worked out from the DNA. This table has approximately 170,000 clones, 80% to 90% appearing once. CDR3 length: 15 residues. V was shortened by 1 base and J by 2 bases, with 12 bases between the two germline ends. CDR1 MGHRA and CDR2 YSYEKL come from the germline V gene. The sample taken for sequencing was peripheral blood. The J gene is TRBJ2-7, the V gene TRBV4-1, with D possibly TRBD1 on 6 matching bases. The TCR originated in a man aged 40-49 years who had recovered from COVID-19. Here the CDR3 reads CASSQVPGVPYEQYF. In nucleotides, the CDR3 is TGCGCCAGCAGCCAAGTTCCAGGGGTTCCCTACGAGCAGTACTTC.